This TCR beta chain appears in the sequencing data of a study of cytomegalovirus exposure and HLA in healthy donors. General study points: Indistinguishability led to the exclusion of some V segments, TRBV6-2 and TRBV6-3 included. Later analysis suggested most CMV-associated TCR beta chains were HLA-restricted.

V was clipped by 6 bases and J by 5 bases; unmatched bases: 7. The CDR3 has 17 amino acids. The germline V gene has CDR1 MNHEY and CDR2 SMNVEV (reference sequence). Regarding this clone: Its antigen is undetermined.

Researchers ran the PCR with 60 Vbeta and 13 Jbeta primers. Clones were sequenced by immunoSEQ multiplex PCR, and TCRdb holds only the in-frame ones, with some missing. The profile shows 150,000 to 200,000 clones, more than 75% of them singletons. This chain uses TRBV27 with TRBJ2-2; 15 bases map to TRBD2. The TCR comes from a woman in her forties or fifties in good health and CMV-seropositive. What was sequenced was PBMCs. The chain's CDR3 is CASSPGTSGGQTGELFF. CDR3 coding DNA: TGTGCCAGCAGCCCGGGGACTAGCGGGGGGCAAACCGGGGAGCTGTTTTTT.